The present T cell receptor (beta chain) was sequenced within a study of shared clonotypes between healthy human individuals. Study results and limitations: Sequencing depth was expected to affect clonotype sharing among donors.

Germline V gives CDR1 MNHEY, CDR2 SMNVEV (reference sequence). This CDR3 is built from 16 residues. V was pared by 3 bases and J by 5 bases, with 19 bases between. Assay runs were performed at deep level. Each subset's genomic DNA was shared equally among a number of immunoSEQ plates. Here immunoSEQ multiplex PCR was the method, and the copy in TCRdb shows in-frame clones only, minus some. The sample records more than 400,000 clones, approximately 78% being singletons. A note on this clone: What it binds is not known.

The receptor's source is a woman aged 35 to 49 in good health. Some clones in this sample may be carry-over from other donors' samples. Sequenced input: PBMCs. This chain connects TRBV27 to TRBJ1-2; D unresolved. CDR3 amino acids: CASSFNGRAPSYGYTF. The CDR3, as DNA: TGTGCCAGCAGTTTCAATGGCAGAGCCCCATCTTATGGCTACACCTTC.